This T cell receptor beta chain was recorded in a study of regulatory T cells in long-lasting Graves disease. This clonotype appeared many times. This sample's time point: newly diagnosed GD, antithyroid drugs for less than 3 months. From RNA extracted from PBMCs, the TCR library was made. Arm-PCR of CDR3 regions with iRepertoire HTBI primers generated TCR beta libraries. Using its own MiXCR run on the multiplex PCR reads, TCRdb lists one record per CDR3 protein. The data contain 500,000 to 700,000 distinct CDR3 sequences, about 16% of them singletons. Trimming removed 0 bases at V and 0 bases at J, with 9 bases between. Looked up from germline, CDR1 is LNHNV and CDR2 is YYDKDF (reference sequence). This CDR3 contains 15 residues. These data were likewise used in another study, on T cells in Graves' hyperthyroidism and ophthalmopathy. As that study records: HTBI primers were used for first-round RT-PCR of the TCR CDR3.

The clonotype comes from a woman aged 25 to 39 with Graves disease. Sequencing was performed on peripheral blood mononuclear cells (PBMCs), taken at new diagnosis, from a patient treated with antithyroid drugs. The V and J genes are TRBV15 and TRBJ2-7; D possibly corresponds to TRBD2 (5 bases). CDR3 bases: TGTGCCACCAGCAGAGATAGAGGGAACTCCTACGAGCAGTACTTC. It yields the protein CATSRDRGNSYEQYF.